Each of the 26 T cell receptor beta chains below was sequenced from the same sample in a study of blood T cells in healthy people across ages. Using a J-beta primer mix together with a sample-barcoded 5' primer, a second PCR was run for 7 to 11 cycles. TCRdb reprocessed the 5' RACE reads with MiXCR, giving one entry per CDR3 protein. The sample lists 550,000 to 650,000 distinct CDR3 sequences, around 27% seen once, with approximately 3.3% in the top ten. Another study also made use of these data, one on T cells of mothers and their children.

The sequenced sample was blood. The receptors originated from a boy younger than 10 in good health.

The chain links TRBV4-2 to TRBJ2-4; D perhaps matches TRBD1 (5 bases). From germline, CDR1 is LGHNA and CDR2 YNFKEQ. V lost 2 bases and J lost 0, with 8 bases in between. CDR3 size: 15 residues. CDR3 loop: CASSQLRGAKNIQYF. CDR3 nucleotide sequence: TGTGCCAGCAGCCAACTTAGGGGAGCCAAAAACATTCAGTACTTC.

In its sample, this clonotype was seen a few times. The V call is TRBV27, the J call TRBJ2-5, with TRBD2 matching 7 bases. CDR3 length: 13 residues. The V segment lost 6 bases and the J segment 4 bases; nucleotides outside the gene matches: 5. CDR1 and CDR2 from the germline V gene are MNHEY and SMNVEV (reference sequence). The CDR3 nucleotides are TGTGCCAGCAGGGCCGGGGGGACAGAGACCCAGTACTTC. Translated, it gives CASRAGGTETQYF.

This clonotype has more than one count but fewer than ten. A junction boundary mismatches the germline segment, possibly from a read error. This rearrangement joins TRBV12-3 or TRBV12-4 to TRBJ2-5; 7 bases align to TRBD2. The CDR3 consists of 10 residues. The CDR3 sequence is CALGGTRTFF. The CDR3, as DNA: TGTGCCTTGGGGGGGACCAGAACGTTCTTC.

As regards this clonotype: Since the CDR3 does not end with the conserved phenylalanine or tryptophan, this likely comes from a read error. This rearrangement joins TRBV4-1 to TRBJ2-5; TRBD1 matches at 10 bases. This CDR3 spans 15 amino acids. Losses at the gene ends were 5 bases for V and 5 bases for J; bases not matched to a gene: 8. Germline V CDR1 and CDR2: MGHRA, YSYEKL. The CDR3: CASSMGTGVEETQYL. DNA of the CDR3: TGCGCCAGCAGCATGGGGACAGGGGTGGAGGAGACCCAGTACTTG.

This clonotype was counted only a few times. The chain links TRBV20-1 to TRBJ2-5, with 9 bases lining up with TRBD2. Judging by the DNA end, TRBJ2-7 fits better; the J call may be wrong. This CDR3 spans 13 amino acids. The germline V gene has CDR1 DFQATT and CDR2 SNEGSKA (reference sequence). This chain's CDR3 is CSAGLAGTYEQYF. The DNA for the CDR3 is TGCAGTGCTGGTCTAGCGGGGACCTACGAGCAGTACTTC.

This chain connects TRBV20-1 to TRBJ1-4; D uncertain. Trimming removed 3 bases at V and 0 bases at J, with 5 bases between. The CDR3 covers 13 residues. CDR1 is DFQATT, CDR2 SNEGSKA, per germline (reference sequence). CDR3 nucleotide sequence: TGCAGTGCTAGTACATCAACTAATGAAAAACTGTTTTTT. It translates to CSASTSTNEKLFF.

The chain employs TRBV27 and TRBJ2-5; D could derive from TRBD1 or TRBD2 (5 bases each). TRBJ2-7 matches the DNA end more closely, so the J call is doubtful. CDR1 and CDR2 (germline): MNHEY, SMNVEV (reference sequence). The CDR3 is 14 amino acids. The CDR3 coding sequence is TGTGCCAGCAGTTTACTGGGACGCGGTTACGAGCAGTACTTC. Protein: CASSLLGRGYEQYF.

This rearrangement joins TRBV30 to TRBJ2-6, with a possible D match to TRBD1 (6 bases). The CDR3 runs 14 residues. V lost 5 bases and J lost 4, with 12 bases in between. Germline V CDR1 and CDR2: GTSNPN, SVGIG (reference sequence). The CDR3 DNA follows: TGTGCCTGGGCGACAGGTGTCGGGGCCAACGTCCTGACTTTC. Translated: CAWATGVGANVLTF. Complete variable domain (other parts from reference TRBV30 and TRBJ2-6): SQTIHQWPATLVQPVGSPLSLECTVEGTSNPNLYWYRQAAGRGLQLLFYSVGIGQISSEVPQNLSASRPQDRQFILSSKKLLLSDSGFYLCAWATGVGANVLTFGAGSRLTVL.

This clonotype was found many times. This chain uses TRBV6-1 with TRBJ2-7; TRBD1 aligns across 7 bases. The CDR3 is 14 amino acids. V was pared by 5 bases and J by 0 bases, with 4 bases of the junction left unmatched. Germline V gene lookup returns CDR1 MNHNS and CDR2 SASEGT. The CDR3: CASSKDRSSYEQYF. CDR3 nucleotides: TGTGCCAGCAGTAAGGACAGGAGCTCCTACGAGCAGTACTTC.

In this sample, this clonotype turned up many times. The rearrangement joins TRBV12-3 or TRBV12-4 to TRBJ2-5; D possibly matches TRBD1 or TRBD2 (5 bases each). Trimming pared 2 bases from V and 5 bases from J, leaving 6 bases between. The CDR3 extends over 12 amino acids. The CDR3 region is CASSLWGETQYF. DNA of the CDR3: TGTGCCAGCAGTTTATGGGGGGAGACCCAGTACTTC.

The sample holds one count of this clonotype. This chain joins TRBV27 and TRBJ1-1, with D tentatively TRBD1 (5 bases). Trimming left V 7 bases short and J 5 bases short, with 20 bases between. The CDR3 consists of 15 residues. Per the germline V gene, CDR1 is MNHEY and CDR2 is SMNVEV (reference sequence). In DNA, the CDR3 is TGTGCCAGCACGGCCTACCAAGGGGTAGAAACTGAAGCTTTCTTT. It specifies CASTAYQGVETEAFF.

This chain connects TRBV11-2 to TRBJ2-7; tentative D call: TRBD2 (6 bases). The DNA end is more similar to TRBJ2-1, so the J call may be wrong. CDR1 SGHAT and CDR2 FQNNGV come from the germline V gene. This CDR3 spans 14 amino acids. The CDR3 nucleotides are TGTGCCAGCCCAAGTGGCGGGACGAGAAGGGTCCAGTTCTTC. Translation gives CASPSGGTRRVQFF.

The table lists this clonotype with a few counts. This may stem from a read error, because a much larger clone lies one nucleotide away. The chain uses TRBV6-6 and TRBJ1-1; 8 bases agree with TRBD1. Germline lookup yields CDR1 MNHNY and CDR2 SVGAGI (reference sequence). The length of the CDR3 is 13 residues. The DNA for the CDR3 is TGTGCCAGCAGTATAGACAGGGGAAGGGGTACTCTCTTT. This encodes CASSIDRGRGTLF.

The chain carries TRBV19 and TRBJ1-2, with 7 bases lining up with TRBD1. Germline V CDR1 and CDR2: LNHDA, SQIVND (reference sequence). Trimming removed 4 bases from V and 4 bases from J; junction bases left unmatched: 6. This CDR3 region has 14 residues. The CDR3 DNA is TGTGCCAGTAGTACCGACAGGGATGTCTATGGCTACACCTTC. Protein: CASSTDRDVYGYTF.

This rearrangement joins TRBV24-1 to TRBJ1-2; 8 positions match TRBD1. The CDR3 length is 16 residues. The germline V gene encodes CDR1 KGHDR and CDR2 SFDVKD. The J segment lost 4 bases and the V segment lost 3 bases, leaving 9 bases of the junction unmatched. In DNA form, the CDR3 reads TGTGCCACCAGTGATCCGGGACAGGCGTACCCCTATGGCTACACCTTC. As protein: CATSDPGQAYPYGYTF.

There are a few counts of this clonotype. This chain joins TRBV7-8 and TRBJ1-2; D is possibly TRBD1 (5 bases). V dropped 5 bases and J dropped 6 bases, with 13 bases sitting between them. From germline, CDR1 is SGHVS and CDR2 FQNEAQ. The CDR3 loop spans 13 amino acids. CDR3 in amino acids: CASSPQAGDGYTF. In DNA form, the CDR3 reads TGTGCCAGCAGCCCCCAGGCGGGGGATGGCTACACCTTC.

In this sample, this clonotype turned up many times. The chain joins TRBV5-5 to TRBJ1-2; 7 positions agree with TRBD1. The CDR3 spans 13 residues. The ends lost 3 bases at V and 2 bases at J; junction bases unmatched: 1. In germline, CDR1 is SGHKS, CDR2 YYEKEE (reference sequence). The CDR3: CASSSQGNYGYTF. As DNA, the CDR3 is TGTGCCAGCAGCTCACAGGGGAACTATGGCTACACCTTC.

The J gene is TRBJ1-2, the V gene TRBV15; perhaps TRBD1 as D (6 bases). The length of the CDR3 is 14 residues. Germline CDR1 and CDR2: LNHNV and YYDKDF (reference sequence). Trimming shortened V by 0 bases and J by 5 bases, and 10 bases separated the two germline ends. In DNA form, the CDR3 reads TGTGCCACCAGCAGAGATTACAGGGTTTATGGCTACACCTTC. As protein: CATSRDYRVYGYTF.

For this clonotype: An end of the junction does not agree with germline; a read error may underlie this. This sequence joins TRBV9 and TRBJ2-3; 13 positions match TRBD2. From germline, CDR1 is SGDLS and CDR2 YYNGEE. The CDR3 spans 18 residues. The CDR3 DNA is TGTGCCAGCAGCGGGGGACTAGCGGGGTTACCTAGCACAGATACGCAGTCTTTT. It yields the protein CASSGGLAGLPSTDTQSF. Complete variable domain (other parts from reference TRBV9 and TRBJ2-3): DSGVTQTPKHLITATGQRVTLRCSPRSGDLSVYWYQQSLDQGLQFLIQYYNGEERAKGNILERFSAQQFPDLHSELNLSSLELGDSALYFCASSGGLAGLPSTDTQSFGPGTRLTVL.

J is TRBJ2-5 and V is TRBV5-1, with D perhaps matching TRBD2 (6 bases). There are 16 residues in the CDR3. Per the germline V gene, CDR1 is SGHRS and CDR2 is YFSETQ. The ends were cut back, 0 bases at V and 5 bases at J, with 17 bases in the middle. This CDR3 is CASSLALRLEMETQYF. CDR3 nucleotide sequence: TGCGCCAGCAGCTTGGCCTTGCGACTAGAAATGGAGACCCAGTACTTC.

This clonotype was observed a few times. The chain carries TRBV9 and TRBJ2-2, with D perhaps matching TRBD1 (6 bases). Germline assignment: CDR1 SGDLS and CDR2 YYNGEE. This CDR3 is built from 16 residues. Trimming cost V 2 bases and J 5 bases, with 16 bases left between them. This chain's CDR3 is CASSVPEKGTTGELFF. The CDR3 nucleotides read TGTGCCAGCAGCGTCCCAGAAAAGGGGACAACCGGGGAGCTGTTTTTT.

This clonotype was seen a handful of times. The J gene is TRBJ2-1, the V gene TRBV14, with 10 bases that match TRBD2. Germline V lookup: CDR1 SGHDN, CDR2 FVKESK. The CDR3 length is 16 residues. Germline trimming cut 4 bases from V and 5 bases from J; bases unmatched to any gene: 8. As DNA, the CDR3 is TGTGCCAGCAGCCTTCTAGCGGGAGTAACGAACAATGAGCAGTTCTTC. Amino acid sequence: CASSLLAGVTNNEQFF. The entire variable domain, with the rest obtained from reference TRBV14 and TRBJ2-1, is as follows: EAGVTQFPSHSVIEKGQTVTLRCDPISGHDNLYWYRRVMGKEIKFLLHFVKESKQDESGMPNNRFLAERTGGTYSTLKVQPAELEDSGVYFCASSLLAGVTNNEQFFGPGTRLTVL.

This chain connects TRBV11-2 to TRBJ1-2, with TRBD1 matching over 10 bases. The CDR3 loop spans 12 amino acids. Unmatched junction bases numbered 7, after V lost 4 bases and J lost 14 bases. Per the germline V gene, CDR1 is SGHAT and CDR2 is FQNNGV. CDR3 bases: TGTGCCAGCAGCTCCTCCGGGACAGGGGATACCTTC. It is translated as CASSSSGTGDTF.

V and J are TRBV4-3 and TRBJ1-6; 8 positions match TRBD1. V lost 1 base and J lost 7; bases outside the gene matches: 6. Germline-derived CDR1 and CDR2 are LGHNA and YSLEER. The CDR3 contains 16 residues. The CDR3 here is CASSQGSGGGNSPLHF. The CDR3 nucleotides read TGCGCCAGCAGCCAAGGATCAGGGGGCGGGAATTCACCCCTCCACTTT.

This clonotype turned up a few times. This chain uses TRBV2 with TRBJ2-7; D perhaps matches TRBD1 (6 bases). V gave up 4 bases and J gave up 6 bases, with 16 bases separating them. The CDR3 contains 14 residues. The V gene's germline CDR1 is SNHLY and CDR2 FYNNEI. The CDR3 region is CASSADRLLGEQYF. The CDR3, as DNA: TGTGCCAGCAGTGCCGACAGGCTCCTGGGCGAGCAGTACTTC. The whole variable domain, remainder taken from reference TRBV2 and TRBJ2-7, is EPEVTQTPSHQVTQMGQEVILRCVPISNHLYFYWYRQILGQKVEFLVSFYNNEISEKSEIFDDQFSVERPDGSNFTLKIRSTKLEDSAMYFCASSADRLLGEQYFGPGTRLTVT.

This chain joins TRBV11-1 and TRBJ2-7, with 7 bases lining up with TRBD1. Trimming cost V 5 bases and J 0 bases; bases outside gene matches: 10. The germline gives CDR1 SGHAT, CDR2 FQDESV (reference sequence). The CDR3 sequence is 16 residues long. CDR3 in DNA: TGTGCCAGCAGCCACAGTACGGGGACAGTCTCCTACGAGCAGTACTTC. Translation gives CASSHSTGTVSYEQYF.